Below are 18 T cell receptor beta chains sequenced from a single sample in a study of shared clonotypes between healthy human individuals. Only in-frame clones appear in the TCRdb table, and some are missing; sequencing was by immunoSEQ multiplex PCR. Here the sample spans 560,000 or so clones, 95% to 96% being singletons. Terminally differentiated effector memory CD45RA+ cells were excluded by CCR7 positive selection of CD45RO-negative cells. The sequenced sample consisted of naive CD8+ T cells sorted from blood. These TCRs come from a woman younger than 45 in good health.

This rearrangement joins TRBV2 to TRBJ1-2; 7 bases are shared with TRBD1. Looked up from germline, CDR1 is SNHLY and CDR2 is FYNNEI. The CDR3 loop spans 13 amino acids. V lost 6 bases, J lost 3 bases, and 4 bases stayed unmatched. The chain's CDR3 is CASRMGQHYGYTF. CDR3 bases: TGTGCCAGCAGAATGGGACAGCACTATGGCTACACCTTC.

V gene TRBV6-1 combines with J gene TRBJ2-1; D ambiguous. The ends were cut back, 0 bases at V and 6 bases at J, with 12 bases in the middle. Germline CDR1 MNHNS, CDR2 SASEGT. This CDR3 is 15 amino acids long. CDR3 bases: TGTGCCAGCAGTGAAGCTGACGGTCTGGGCAATGAGCAGTTCTTC. This translates into CASSEADGLGNEQFF.

This clone was found a few times. This chain joins TRBV2 and TRBJ2-7; 11 bases match TRBD1. CDR3 length: 15 amino acids. Germline values: CDR1 SNHLY, CDR2 FYNNEI. The J segment lost 3 bases and the V segment lost 10 bases, leaving 11 bases of the junction unmatched. The CDR3 nucleotides read TGTGCCACACTAGACCGGGGACAGGGGGACTACGAGCAGTACTTC. Translating it yields CATLDRGQGDYEQYF.

The chain carries TRBV5-1 and TRBJ2-7, with 9 bases fitting TRBD2. In germline, CDR1 is SGHRS, CDR2 YFSETQ. J was trimmed by 3 bases and V by 4 bases; bases with no gene match: 8. The CDR3 runs to 15 residues. Here the CDR3 reads CASSGESGRIYEQYF. The CDR3 region has the DNA TGCGCCAGCAGCGGGGAGAGCGGGAGGATCTACGAGCAGTACTTC.

The chain uses TRBV27 and TRBJ1-3; a weak D match, TRBD1 (5 bases). Trimming cost V 5 bases and J 6 bases, with 17 bases left between them. CDR1 and CDR2 (germline): MNHEY, SMNVEV (reference sequence). The CDR3 is made up of 15 amino acids. The CDR3, as DNA: TGTGCCAGCAGTAAACACGGGACTTTAGTAAACACCATATATTTT. Protein: CASSKHGTLVNTIYF.

This clone was counted only a few times. V and J are TRBV9 and TRBJ1-1, with 7 bases matching TRBD1. The CDR3 spans 13 residues. CDR1 SGDLS and CDR2 YYNGEE come from the germline V gene. The J segment lost 3 bases and the V segment lost 2 bases, leaving 1 base of the junction unmatched. Here the CDR3 DNA reads TGTGCCAGCAGCGTGCAGGGGGACACTGAAGCTTTCTTT. The encoded protein is CASSVQGDTEAFF.

This chain connects TRBV9 to TRBJ1-1; D might be TRBD1 (6 bases). Germline CDR1 is SGDLS and CDR2 is YYNGEE. Between the trimmed V and J ends, which lost 4 bases and 4 bases, there was a span of 17 bases. The CDR3 has 15 residues. The CDR3 coding sequence is TGTGCCAGCAGCCCCGCGTGGGGGGGCGTCACTGAAGCTTTCTTT. This encodes CASSPAWGGVTEAFF.

The J gene is TRBJ2-7, the V gene TRBV7-2, with TRBD1 as a possible D gene (5 bases). Trimming pared 0 bases from V and 0 bases from J, leaving 12 bases between. CDR3 size: 16 residues. Germline V gene sequence: CDR1 SGHTA, CDR2 FQGNSA. CDR3 nucleotides: TGTGCCAGCAGCTTAGCCCGGACAAGGAGCTCCTACGAGCAGTACTTC. This sequence encodes CASSLARTRSSYEQYF.

This clone was picked up one time. The chain is built from TRBV11-2 and TRBJ1-2; TRBD1 matches at 9 bases. V was clipped by 0 bases and J by 7 bases; unmatched bases: 12. This CDR3 is 17 amino acids long. Germline V lookup: CDR1 SGHAT, CDR2 FQNNGV. The CDR3 sequence is CASSLDLGTGILLGYTF. DNA of the CDR3: TGTGCCAGCAGCTTAGATTTGGGGACAGGGATCCTGCTTGGCTACACCTTC.

The gene calls are TRBV19 and TRBJ2-1, with 11 bases identical to TRBD2. Germline trimming cut 5 bases from V and 0 bases from J; bases unmatched to any gene: 9. Germline-derived CDR1 and CDR2 are LNHDA and SQIVND (reference sequence). The CDR3 extends over 18 amino acids. CDR3 DNA sequence: TGTGCCAGTAGTCCCGGGCTAGCGGGAGGCCCCTCCTACAATGAGCAGTTCTTC. Its protein product is CASSPGLAGGPSYNEQFF.

The chain joins TRBV4-1 to TRBJ2-2, with D possibly TRBD2 on 6 matching bases. The V end lost 4 bases, the J end lost 7 bases, and 16 bases lay between the germline ends. The CDR3 extends over 15 amino acids. CDR1 and CDR2 from the germline V gene are MGHRA and YSYEKL. As DNA, the CDR3 is TGCGCCAGCAGCCTCCGGGACTCCCGTAGCGGGGAGCTGTTTTTT. It translates to CASSLRDSRSGELFF.

The rearrangement joins TRBV9 to TRBJ1-1, with D maybe TRBD1 (5 bases). CDR1 and CDR2 (germline): SGDLS, YYNGEE. The V end lost 7 bases, the J end lost 0 bases, and 10 bases lay between the germline ends. There are 13 residues in the CDR3. The CDR3 DNA sequence: TGTGCCAGCGTAAGGGGATTGAACACTGAAGCTTTCTTT. Translating it yields CASVRGLNTEAFF.

The rearrangement uses TRBV30 and TRBJ1-2; D might be TRBD1 (6 bases). Germline values: CDR1 GTSNPN, CDR2 SVGIG (reference sequence). V was trimmed by 4 bases and J by 4 bases, leaving 10 bases between them. This CDR3 region has 12 residues. Here the CDR3 reads CAWTGDLYGYTF. As DNA, the CDR3 is TGTGCCTGGACAGGGGACCTCTATGGCTACACCTTC. Full variable domain (outside the CDR3, taken from reference TRBV30 and TRBJ1-2): SQTIHQWPATLVQPVGSPLSLECTVEGTSNPNLYWYRQAAGRGLQLLFYSVGIGQISSEVPQNLSASRPQDRQFILSSKKLLLSDSGFYLCAWTGDLYGYTFGSGTRLTVV.

The chain is built from TRBV19 and TRBJ2-2; no clear D gene. The germline CDR1 and CDR2 sequences are LNHDA and SQIVND (reference sequence). The CDR3 extends over 16 amino acids. The germline V and J ends were trimmed by 1 base and 2 bases, with 11 bases remaining between them. CDR3 DNA: TGTGCCAGTAGTATAGTCACCGAACTCAACACCGGGGAGCTGTTTTTT. Amino acids: CASSIVTELNTGELFF. Full variable domain (outside the CDR3, taken from reference TRBV19 and TRBJ2-2): DGGITQSPKYLFRKEGQNVTLSCEQNLNHDAMYWYRQDPGQGLRLIYYSQIVNDFQKGDIAEGYSVSREKKESFPLTVTSAQKNPTAFYLCASSIVTELNTGELFFGEGSRLTVL.

The chain has TRBV7-9 and TRBJ2-3; D is possibly TRBD1 (6 bases). Germline loops: CDR1 SEHNR, CDR2 FQNEAQ (reference sequence). V was shortened by 4 bases and J by 5 bases, with 19 bases between the two germline ends. The CDR3 has 16 residues. CDR3 residues: CASSSPQSGELDTQYF. The DNA for the CDR3 is TGTGCCAGCAGCTCGCCTCAATCAGGGGAGTTAGATACGCAGTATTTT. The whole variable domain, remainder taken from reference TRBV7-9 and TRBJ2-3, is DTGVSQNPRHKITKRGQNVTFRCDPISEHNRLYWYRQTLGQGPEFLTYFQNEAQLEKSRLLSDRFSAERPKGSFSTLEIQRTEQGDSAMYLCASSSPQSGELDTQYFGPGTRLTVL.

This chain uses TRBV4-1 with TRBJ2-7; TRBD1 matches 9 bases. The germline V gene has CDR1 MGHRA and CDR2 YSYEKL. V gave up 0 bases and J gave up 6 bases; unmatched junction bases: 6. This CDR3 contains 15 residues. In DNA form, the CDR3 reads TGCGCCAGCAGCCAAGACGGGACAGGGATTCTCGAGCAGTACTTC. It yields the protein CASSQDGTGILEQYF.

The chain has TRBV28 and TRBJ2-7, with 10 bases that match TRBD1. J gave up 5 bases and V 6 bases, and 7 bases lay outside the gene matches. The CDR3 extends over 14 amino acids. Germline lookup yields CDR1 MDHEN and CDR2 SYDVKM. CDR3: CASRTGQGRHEQYF. CDR3 DNA sequence: TGTGCCAGCAGGACGGGACAGGGGAGGCACGAGCAGTACTTC. The full variable domain, in which reference TRBV28 and TRBJ2-7 provide the parts outside the CDR3, is DVKVTQSSRYLVKRTGEKVFLECVQDMDHENMFWYRQDPGLGLRLIYFSYDVKMKEKGDIPEGYSVSREKKERFSLILESASTNQTSMYLCASRTGQGRHEQYFGPGTRLTVT.

The rearrangement links TRBV2 to TRBJ1-5; D gene uncertain. The CDR3 totals 12 residues. V was pared by 6 bases and J by 7 bases, with 10 bases between. From germline, CDR1 is SNHLY and CDR2 FYNNEI. Here the CDR3 DNA reads TGTGCCAGCAGGGATACACGGCAGCCCCAGCATTTT. Translating gives CASRDTRQPQHF. Filled out from reference TRBV2 and TRBJ1-5, the complete variable domain reads EPEVTQTPSHQVTQMGQEVILRCVPISNHLYFYWYRQILGQKVEFLVSFYNNEISEKSEIFDDQFSVERPDGSNFTLKIRSTKLEDSAMYFCASRDTRQPQHFGDGTRLSIL.